A single sample gave rise to the 10 T cell receptor beta chains below, sequenced in a study of T cell responses to AZD1222 COVID-19 vaccine. Method: immunoSEQ multiplex PCR; TCRdb's copy keeps in-frame clones and lacks some. Here the sample spans 120,000 or so clones, 90% being singletons. The material sequenced was peripheral blood, taken on day 0 of AZD1222 vaccination. The receptors originated from an adult in good health.

The rearrangement uses TRBV6-5 and TRBJ1-5; a weak D match, TRBD1 (6 bases). Germline assignment: CDR1 MNHEY and CDR2 SVGAGI. CDR3 size: 15 residues. V was clipped by 7 bases and J by 5 bases, with 18 bases between them. CDR3 DNA: TGTGCCAGCACCATCTCCGGGGGGCCCGATCAGCCCCAGCATTTT. Translated, it gives CASTISGGPDQPQHF.

The chain couples TRBV6-5 to TRBJ1-4; D gene ambiguous. Germline V lookup: CDR1 MNHEY, CDR2 SVGAGI. The germline V and J ends were trimmed by 3 bases and 0 bases, with 8 bases remaining between them. The CDR3 runs 15 residues. CDR3 nucleotides: TGTGCCAGCAGTTATCGAACAGCAACTAATGAAAAACTGTTTTTT. Its protein product is CASSYRTATNEKLFF.

The chain carries TRBV1 and TRBJ2-2; the DNA was not used to check the table's D call, TRBD2. TRBV1 is a documented pseudogene. The CDR3 is made up of 19 amino acids. The DNA for the CDR3 is TGCACCAGCACCCCACGGATGACTAGCGGGAGGGGGAACACCGGGGAGCTGTTTTTT. Protein sequence: CTSTPRMTSGRGNTGELFF.

The chain employs TRBV5-1 and TRBJ2-5; 10 bases are a match to TRBD2. This CDR3 region has 15 residues. CDR1 is SGHRS, CDR2 YFSETQ, per germline. The V segment lost 3 bases and the J segment 5 bases; nucleotides outside the gene matches: 7. The chain's CDR3 is CASSWTSGLGETQYF. The CDR3 DNA reads as TGCGCCAGCAGCTGGACTAGCGGATTAGGGGAGACCCAGTACTTC.

The chain joins TRBV29-1 to TRBJ1-1; D is uncertain. The CDR3 is 13 residues long. With 1 base removed from V and 2 bases from J, the gap between germline ends came to 8 bases. From germline, CDR1 is SQVTM and CDR2 ANQGSEA. CDR3 sequence reads: CSVEVQLNTEAFF. The DNA of the CDR3 is TGCAGCGTTGAAGTGCAGCTTAACACTGAAGCTTTCTTT.

The genes are TRBV6-1 and TRBJ2-3; maybe TRBD1 (6 bases). The V end lost 2 bases, the J end lost 1 base, and 16 bases lay between the germline ends. This CDR3 has 17 amino acids. Germline V CDR1 and CDR2: MNHNS, SASEGT. The CDR3 nucleotides are TGTGCCAGCAGTGAAAGTGGATTAGCAGGGGGCACAGATACGCAGTATTTT. The encoded protein is CASSESGLAGGTDTQYF.

CDR3 coding DNA: TGTGCCAGTGCAACAGGGTCCGGGGAGCTGTTTTTT. Translating it yields CASATGSGELFF. The chain is built from TRBV19 and TRBJ2-2, with D possibly being TRBD1 (6 bases). The V gene lost 8 bases and the J gene lost 6 bases, with 10 bases spanning the gap. CDR3 length: 12 residues. CDR1 LNHDA and CDR2 SQIVND come from the germline V gene (reference sequence).

The rearrangement uses TRBV29-1 and TRBJ2-5; no firm D call. CDR1 and CDR2 from the germline V gene are SQVTM and ANQGSEA. Trimming pared 5 bases from V and 5 bases from J, leaving 12 bases between. This CDR3 comprises 12 residues. The CDR3 spells CSVTWVRETQYF. The CDR3 coding sequence is TGCAGCGTTACCTGGGTGAGGGAGACCCAGTACTTC.

The chain employs TRBV7-9 and TRBJ2-7; D unclear. With 4 bases removed from V and 0 bases from J, the gap between germline ends came to 13 bases. Germline CDR1 reads SEHNR; CDR2 reads FQNEAQ (reference sequence). The length of the CDR3 is 15 residues. The CDR3 region is CASSSAAESSYEQYF. The CDR3 DNA follows: TGTGCCAGCAGCTCGGCGGCGGAGAGCTCCTACGAGCAGTACTTC.

This sequence joins TRBV4-3 and TRBJ2-7, with 7 bases fitting TRBD2. The CDR3 extends over 15 amino acids. V was clipped by 4 bases and J by 0 bases; unmatched bases: 6. CDR1 LGHNA and CDR2 YSLEER come from the germline V gene. The CDR3 coding sequence is TGCGCCAGCAGCCGAGGAGCGGGGATCTCCTACGAGCAGTACTTC. It specifies CASSRGAGISYEQYF.